Listed here are 31 T cell receptor beta chains from one sample, sequenced in a study of sequential checkpoint blockade in melanoma. Sequenced by immunoSEQ multiplex PCR; TCRdb stores in-frame clones only, minus some. The data contain about 16,000 clones, 93% of them seen just once; the ten biggest clones take up roughly 24%. This sample's treatment: randomized to nivolumab then ipilimumab (arm A) or the reverse (arm B). This specimen consisted of CD8+ T cells sorted from blood (inferred from file names), obtained from a patient given nivolumab and ipilimumab in sequence. The receptors stem from a human donor with melanoma.

This chain joins TRBV27 and TRBJ2-7; D is possibly TRBD2 (7 bases). Between the trimmed V and J ends, which lost 6 bases and 4 bases, there was a span of 16 bases. Germline V CDR1 and CDR2: MNHEY, SMNVEV (reference sequence). The CDR3 has 14 residues. The CDR3 DNA reads as TGTGCCAGCAGCCCGAGGGGGGGTTGGTACGAGCAGTACGTC. Protein sequence: CASSPRGGWYEQYV.

The rearrangement joins TRBV7-8 to TRBJ1-2; D may be TRBD1 (5 bases). Trimming shortened V by 4 bases and J by 10 bases, and 19 bases separated the two germline ends. The CDR3 consists of 14 residues. From germline, CDR1 is SGHVS and CDR2 FQNEAQ. CDR3 loop: CASSWPSREDAYTF. The CDR3 DNA reads TGTGCCAGCAGCTGGCCCAGCAGGGAGGATGCCTACACCTTC.

The chain links TRBV5-1 to TRBJ1-4; D is ambiguous. The germline gives CDR1 SGHRS, CDR2 YFSETQ. Trimming removed 1 base at V and 3 bases at J, with 7 bases between. The CDR3 runs 14 residues. As DNA, the CDR3 is TGCGCCAGCAGCTTGTGGGCCCCTAATGAAAAACTGTTTTTT. It translates to CASSLWAPNEKLFF.

In DNA, the CDR3 is TGCGCCAGCAGCCAAGGTCGAGCAACTAATGAAAAACTGTTTTTT. Translation: CASSQGRATNEKLFF. The V call is TRBV4-3, the J call TRBJ1-4, with D hard to call. The CDR3 runs 15 residues. The V end lost 1 base, the J end lost 0 bases, and 6 bases lay between the germline ends. Germline loops: CDR1 LGHNA, CDR2 YSLEER.

The gene calls are TRBV6-4 and TRBJ1-1, with a weak D call TRBD1 (5 bases). Germline CDR1 is MRHNA and CDR2 is SNTAGT. V lost 5 bases and J 0 bases, leaving 13 bases between the germline ends. The CDR3 sequence is 15 residues long. The CDR3 DNA is TGTGCCAGCAGTTTATCCAGGGTTATGAACACTGAAGCTTTCTTT. This encodes CASSLSRVMNTEAFF.

The chain is built from TRBV6-5 and TRBJ1-2; 9 nucleotides match TRBD1. Losses at the gene ends were 2 bases for V and 5 bases for J; bases not matched to a gene: 6. The germline V gene encodes CDR1 MNHEY and CDR2 SVGAGI. This CDR3 comprises 15 residues. The DNA for the CDR3 is TGTGCCAGCAGTTACCCGGGACAGGGAAAGTATGGCTACACCTTC. Translation gives CASSYPGQGKYGYTF.

The gene calls are TRBV29-1 and TRBJ1-5; possible D gene TRBD1, 5 bases. The V gene lost 2 bases and the J gene lost 5 bases, with 10 bases spanning the gap. CDR1 is SQVTM, CDR2 ANQGSEA, per germline. This CDR3 is 13 amino acids long. CDR3 sequence: CSVEFGGDQPQHF. The DNA for the CDR3 is TGCAGCGTTGAATTCGGGGGGGATCAGCCCCAGCATTTT.

The CDR3 region has the DNA TGTGCCACCACCACACCGATTACAGGGTCCGAGGAAAAACTGTTTTTT. This gives the protein CATTTPITGSEEKLFF. This chain joins TRBV15 and TRBJ1-4, with a tentative D call TRBD1 (6 bases). Germline assignment: CDR1 LNHNV and CDR2 YYDKDF (reference sequence). The CDR3 spans 16 residues. Trimming removed 7 bases from V and 8 bases from J, with 23 bases in between.

The chain employs TRBV5-6 and TRBJ1-2, with TRBD1 matching 12 bases. The length of the CDR3 is 14 residues. Germline V gene data show CDR1 as SGHDT and CDR2 as YYEEEE. The trim removed 4 bases at V and 7 bases at J, leaving 5 bases unmatched. The CDR3 sequence: CASSAGQGAGGYTF. CDR3 sequence (DNA): TGTGCCAGCAGCGCGGGACAGGGGGCAGGTGGCTACACCTTC.

The chain joins TRBV4-2 to TRBJ1-1, with a tentative D call TRBD1 (5 bases). From germline, CDR1 is LGHNA and CDR2 YNFKEQ. V lost 4 bases, J lost 0 bases, and 6 bases lay in between. The CDR3 has 13 residues. Here the CDR3 reads CASSLTVNTEAFF. Written as DNA, the CDR3 is TGTGCCAGCAGCCTGACAGTGAACACTGAAGCTTTCTTT.

This clone is a singleton in its sample. The genes are TRBV4-1 and TRBJ1-4, with TRBD1 identical over 12 bases. J was trimmed by 4 bases and V by 4 bases; bases with no gene match: 4. This CDR3 comprises 16 residues. CDR1 and CDR2 from the germline V gene are MGHRA and YSYEKL. In nucleotides, the CDR3 is TGCGCCAGCAGCCTGGGACAGGGGGCTTTTAATGAAAAACTGTTTTTT. This gives the protein CASSLGQGAFNEKLFF.

The V call is TRBV7-2, the J call TRBJ2-7; 7 bases map to TRBD2. Germline V gene lookup returns CDR1 SGHTA and CDR2 FQGNSA. The CDR3 runs 13 residues. J lost 9 bases, V lost 2 bases, and 7 bases had no gene match. The CDR3 DNA reads TGTGCCAGCAGCTTAAATGCGGGAGTTTGGCAGTACTTC. Its protein product is CASSLNAGVWQYF.

The chain has TRBV9 and TRBJ1-2, with D maybe TRBD1 (6 bases). V was trimmed by 3 bases and J by 3 bases, leaving 9 bases between them. Germline-derived CDR1 and CDR2 are SGDLS and YYNGEE. The CDR3 runs to 13 residues. The CDR3 DNA follows: TGTGCCAGCAGCGCAGGGGCTCACTATGGCTACACCTTC. This translates into CASSAGAHYGYTF.

V and J are TRBV29-1 and TRBJ1-2; TRBD1 is a possible D gene (5 bases). The germline CDR1 and CDR2 sequences are SQVTM and ANQGSEA. This CDR3 region has 12 residues. The V end lost 4 bases, the J end lost 4 bases, and 10 bases lay between the germline ends. CDR3 nucleotide sequence: TGCAGCGTTGTTGACAGCCCCTATGGCTACACCTTC. Amino acids: CSVVDSPYGYTF.

The rearrangement links TRBV6-1 to TRBJ2-1; no definite D call. The CDR3 has 12 amino acids. The germline CDR1 and CDR2 sequences are MNHNS and SASEGT. V was cut by 6 bases and J by 12 bases, with 15 bases left in between. CDR3 protein: CASSPTRFGQFF. The CDR3 DNA reads TGTGCCAGCAGCCCTACCCGGTTCGGGCAGTTCTTC.

The rearrangement links TRBV19 to TRBJ1-2, with D possibly TRBD1 on 5 matching bases. The ends were cut back, 0 bases at V and 8 bases at J, with 16 bases in the middle. Looked up from germline, CDR1 is LNHDA and CDR2 is SQIVND (reference sequence). The CDR3 has 15 amino acids. CDR3 region: CASSIDLLGARGYTF. CDR3 nucleotide sequence: TGTGCCAGTAGTATAGATCTCCTAGGGGCGCGAGGCTACACCTTC.

The chain links TRBV6-5 to TRBJ2-7; TRBD2 aligns across 8 bases. Losses at the gene ends were 8 bases for V and 4 bases for J; bases not matched to a gene: 13. Germline loops: CDR1 MNHEY, CDR2 SVGAGI. The CDR3 is 15 residues long. The CDR3 sequence is CASSILAGGEYEQYF. The CDR3 DNA follows: TGTGCCAGCTCAATCCTAGCGGGCGGGGAATACGAGCAGTACTTC.

This chain connects TRBV7-9 to TRBJ2-7; D remains ambiguous. Germline V lookup: CDR1 SEHNR, CDR2 FQNEAQ (reference sequence). The CDR3 runs 11 residues. The V gene lost 5 bases and the J gene lost 2 bases, with 4 bases spanning the gap. The CDR3 reads CASSGTYEQYF. DNA of the CDR3: TGTGCCAGCAGCGGCACCTACGAGCAGTACTTC.

V and J are TRBV11-2 and TRBJ2-7; D is undetermined. Germline lookup yields CDR1 SGHAT and CDR2 FQNNGV. CDR3 size: 12 residues. Trimming took 5 bases from V and 3 from J, leaving 8 bases between them. The CDR3 nucleotides are TGTGCCAGCAGCCCCGGGTTCTACGAGCAGTACGTC. Translated: CASSPGFYEQYV.

The chain employs TRBV25-1 and TRBJ1-1, with D uncertain. Trimming left V 4 bases short and J 0 bases short, with 9 bases between. CDR1 and CDR2 (germline): MGHDK, SYGVNS. There are 14 residues in the CDR3. CDR3 DNA sequence: TGTGCCAGCAGTGTAACAGCAATGAACACTGAAGCTTTCTTT. The encoded protein is CASSVTAMNTEAFF.

The chain employs TRBV6-5 and TRBJ2-7; D not certain. Trimming took off 5 bases at V and 0 bases at J, with 5 bases between the two ends. Germline lookup yields CDR1 MNHEY and CDR2 SVGAGI. The CDR3 consists of 12 residues. CDR3 residues: CASSQNSYEQYF. CDR3 sequence (DNA): TGTGCCAGCAGTCAAAACTCCTACGAGCAGTACTTC.

This chain links TRBV4-1 with TRBJ1-1; D is unresolved. The CDR3 contains 13 residues. The germline V gene has CDR1 MGHRA and CDR2 YSYEKL. V lost 3 bases and J lost 4, with 9 bases in between. The CDR3 bases are TGCGCCAGCAGCCATTGGGCTCGCACTGAAGCTTTCTTT. Amino acid sequence: CASSHWARTEAFF.

The genes are TRBV7-9 and TRBJ2-2, with a possible D match to TRBD2 (7 bases). Germline CDR1 reads SEHNR; CDR2 reads FQNEAQ (reference sequence). Deletions cut 2 bases from V and 4 bases from J, with 17 bases between. CDR3 length equals 17 residues. DNA for the CDR3: TGTGCCAGCAGCTTATGGACGGGGGGCTCCGTCACCGGGGAGCTGTTTTTT. It translates to CASSLWTGGSVTGELFF.

This chain uses TRBV7-9 with TRBJ1-2, with 9 bases aligning to TRBD1. With V trimmed by 1 base and J by 8 bases, 8 bases remained unmatched. Germline CDR1 is SEHNR and CDR2 is FQNEAQ (reference sequence). The CDR3 extends over 15 amino acids. The CDR3 nucleotides read TGTGCCAGCAGCTTAGACGGGGGACAGGGTAACGGCTACACCTTC. This translates into CASSLDGGQGNGYTF.

V usage is TRBV5-6 and J usage is TRBJ1-1; perhaps TRBD1 as D (5 bases). The germline V gene has CDR1 SGHDT and CDR2 YYEEEE. Trimming shortened V by 1 base and J by 10 bases, and 17 bases separated the two germline ends. The CDR3 loop spans 14 amino acids. CDR3 coding DNA: TGTGCCAGCAGCTTGAGTTCCGGGGGGTTGGGAGCTTTCTTT. Translated, it gives CASSLSSGGLGAFF.

This rearrangement joins TRBV6-4 to TRBJ1-5, with D perhaps TRBD1 (6 bases). The V end lost 4 bases, the J end lost 6 bases, and 16 bases lay between the germline ends. The CDR3 is 15 residues long. Germline V gene data show CDR1 as MRHNA and CDR2 as SNTAGT. CDR3 protein: CASSAASGAGQPQHF. CDR3 sequence (DNA): TGTGCCAGCAGTGCCGCCTCAGGGGCTGGTCAGCCCCAGCATTTT.

The chain recombines TRBV27 with TRBJ1-1; unclear D gene. The CDR3 runs to 12 residues. Germline V gene data show CDR1 as MNHEY and CDR2 as SMNVEV (reference sequence). Trimming removed 2 bases from V and 7 bases from J, with 8 bases in between. In DNA, the CDR3 is TGTGCCAGCAGTTTAACGGGGAATGAAGCTTTCTTT. Translated, it gives CASSLTGNEAFF.

V usage is TRBV28 and J usage is TRBJ1-2; maybe TRBD1 (5 bases). Germline CDR1 reads MDHEN; CDR2 reads SYDVKM. Deletions cut 7 bases from V and 1 base from J, with 13 bases between. This CDR3 region has 14 residues. The CDR3 spells CASTLGPDNYGYTF. CDR3 nucleotides: TGTGCCAGCACCTTGGGGCCAGATAACTATGGCTACACCTTC.

The CDR3 DNA reads as TGTGCCAGCAGCGTAGGGGGAGGGGACTATGGCTACACCTTC. Translating gives CASSVGGGDYGYTF. V gene TRBV9 combines with J gene TRBJ1-2; possible D gene TRBD1, 5 bases. CDR1 and CDR2 (germline): SGDLS, YYNGEE. This CDR3 comprises 14 residues. V was cut by 0 bases and J by 3 bases, with 9 bases left in between.

The CDR3 region is CASSAESSNQPQHF. DNA for the CDR3: TGTGCCAGCAGTGCCGAGAGTAGCAATCAGCCCCAGCATTTT. The chain has TRBV27 and TRBJ1-5; D remains ambiguous. Germline V lookup: CDR1 MNHEY, CDR2 SMNVEV (reference sequence). Trimming cost V 5 bases and J 0 bases, with 8 bases left between them. This CDR3 contains 14 residues.

This sequence joins TRBV5-5 and TRBJ2-7; D not certain. CDR1 is SGHKS, CDR2 YYEKEE, per germline (reference sequence). The CDR3 runs to 13 residues. V was shortened by 4 bases and J by 4 bases, with 12 bases between the two germline ends. The CDR3: CASSGLFLYEQYF. The CDR3 nucleotides are TGTGCCAGCAGCGGCTTATTTTTGTACGAGCAGTACTTC. Looking up the rest from reference TRBV5-5 and TRBJ2-7 gives the full variable domain: DAGVTQSPTHLIKTRGQQVTLRCSPISGHKSVSWYQQVLGQGPQFIFQYYEKEERGRGNFPDRFSARQFPNYSSELNVNALLLGDSALYLCASSGLFLYEQYFGPGTRLTVT.